This T cell receptor beta chain was identified in a study of cytomegalovirus exposure and HLA in healthy donors. General study findings and limits: When analyzed later, a missense DCLRE1C variant was found to be linked to TCR beta V- and J-gene trimming.

A word on this clone: Its antigen is undetermined.

Amplification used 60 Vbeta primers and 13 Jbeta primers. Libraries were prepared by immunoSEQ multiplex PCR; TCRdb keeps only in-frame clonotypes and omits some of them. The profile shows 100,000 to 150,000 clones, about 78% of them singletons. The germline V gene encodes CDR1 SGHRS and CDR2 YFSETQ. The V and J ends lost 4 bases and 1 base, in that order; junction bases with no gene match: 5. The CDR3 runs 14 residues. This TCR was recovered from a female donor in good health and CMV-seronegative. The specimen sequenced was PBMCs. This chain uses TRBV5-1 with TRBJ2-7, with 7 nucleotides matching TRBD1. The DNA of the CDR3 is TGCGCCAGCAGCCCCGGGACAGCTTCCTACGAGCAGTACTTC. Encoded protein: CASSPGTASYEQYF. Filled out from reference TRBV5-1 and TRBJ2-7, the complete variable domain reads KAGVTQTPRYLIKTRGQQVTLSCSPISGHRSVSWYQQTPGQGLQFLFEYFSETQRNKGNFPGRFSGRQFSNSRSEMNVSTLELGDSALYLCASSPGTASYEQYFGPGTRLTVT.